The T cell receptor beta chain under discussion was sequenced for a study of OX40 agonist ivuxolimab in advanced cancers. Study information: Patients were approximately 80% male with ages roughly 20 to 90, mean roughly 55. Three patients, one with hepatocellular carcinoma and two with cutaneous melanoma, achieved partial responses. Notes on the study in general: On average, CD8+ T cells showed a greater number of expanded clones than CD4+. Still undetermined is the antigen specificity of the expanded peripheral T cells.

Generated by immunoSEQ multiplex PCR, the TCRdb table keeps only in-frame clones and is missing some. The data show about 60,000 clones, about nine tenths seen once. V shed 5 bases and J 1 base; nucleotides not matched to a gene: 3. CDR1 is MDHEN, CDR2 SYDVKM, per germline. There are 15 residues in the CDR3. As to this clone: Its specificity is not known.

Sequencing was performed on CD4+ or CD8+ T cells sorted from blood, taken in a trial of the OX40 agonist ivuxolimab. The rearrangement links TRBV28 to TRBJ1-5; 9 bases align to TRBD1. The clonotype was recovered from an adult with an advanced solid tumor such as melanoma, head and neck, liver or kidney cancer. CDR3 region: CASSRTGDSNQPQHF. Here the CDR3 DNA reads TGTGCCAGCAGTCGGACAGGGGACAGCAATCAGCCCCAGCATTTT.